The table lists the clone carrying this TCR beta chain with a few counts. Its antigen is not identified. The sample belongs to a study of T cell repertoires in cytomegalovirus infection. Looking at the study overall: Public TCR beta signature analysis indicated the presence of both CMV infection and matching HLA type.

TCRdb reprocessed the reads with MiXCR, giving one entry per CDR3 protein. Of about 190,000 distinct CDR3 sequences in the sample, approximately 30% are singletons; the top ten hold around 29%. Study conclusions and caveats: Summed public TCR beta family frequency identified CMV carriers bearing the relevant HLA.

Germline lookup yields CDR1 SGHKS and CDR2 YYEKEE (reference sequence). The CDR3 contains 13 residues. With 2 bases removed from V and 8 bases from J, the gap between germline ends came to 10 bases. The sample comprised PBMCs. The chain uses TRBV5-5 and TRBJ2-2, with D perhaps matching TRBD2 (5 bases). This receptor was taken from a human donor in good health (CMV status not recorded). Some clones in this sample may be carry-over from other donors' samples. CDR3 sequence reads: CASSLTTGGELFF. The CDR3 DNA is TGTGCCAGCAGCTTAACGACGGGAGGGGAGCTGTTTTTT.